This TCR beta chain was profiled in a study of blood T cell repertoires in COVID-19. Across the study: Acute and convalescent COVID-19 samples came from the United States, Italy and Spain. T cells, B-cell-depleted T cells, or PBMCs provided the cDNA or gDNA that served as material.

The assay was immunoSEQ multiplex PCR, and TCRdb's table has in-frame clones only and misses some. Here the sample spans around 400,000 clones, about 89% being singletons. The junction had 4 bases not matched to a gene; V was cut back by 6 bases and J by 4 bases. Germline lookup yields CDR1 SNHLY and CDR2 FYNNEI. The CDR3 runs 15 residues. Seattle's enrolled individuals joined amid active infection and were then monitored longitudinally. Sequencing was done on a sample of peripheral blood. The J gene is TRBJ1-3, the V gene TRBV2; 12 bases match TRBD1. This receptor was identified in a woman in her fifties or sixties with COVID-19, enrolled during active disease. The CDR3 DNA reads as TGTGCCAGCAGGGGACAGGGGGCGAAAGGAAACACCATATATTTT. This translates into CASRGQGAKGNTIYF.